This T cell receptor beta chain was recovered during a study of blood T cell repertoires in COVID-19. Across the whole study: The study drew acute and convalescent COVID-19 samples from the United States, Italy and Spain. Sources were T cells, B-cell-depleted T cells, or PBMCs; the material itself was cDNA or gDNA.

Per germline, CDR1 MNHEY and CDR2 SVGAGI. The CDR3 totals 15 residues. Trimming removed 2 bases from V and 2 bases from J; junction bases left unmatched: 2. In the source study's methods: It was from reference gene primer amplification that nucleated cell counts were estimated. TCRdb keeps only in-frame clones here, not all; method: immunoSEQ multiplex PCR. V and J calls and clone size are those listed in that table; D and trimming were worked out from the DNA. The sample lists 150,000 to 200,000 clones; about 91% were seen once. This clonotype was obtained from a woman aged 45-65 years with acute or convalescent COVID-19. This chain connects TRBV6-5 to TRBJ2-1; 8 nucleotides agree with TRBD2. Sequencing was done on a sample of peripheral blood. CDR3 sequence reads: CASSYQRGPYNEQFF. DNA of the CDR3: TGTGCCAGCAGTTACCAGCGGGGGCCCTACAATGAGCAGTTCTTC.